Presented here are 11 T cell receptor beta chains from one specimen sequenced in a study of regulatory T cells in long-lasting Graves disease. Time point of the sample: newly diagnosed GD, antithyroid drugs for less than 3 months. Researchers made the TCR library from RNA that was extracted from PBMCs. Both iRepertoire HTBI primers and Arm-PCR of CDR3 regions were used to build the TCR beta libraries. From the multiplex PCR reads, TCRdb called clonotypes with MiXCR, one entry per CDR3 protein. The table records a few hundred thousand distinct CDR3 sequences, around 20% of them present only once. The specimen was peripheral blood mononuclear cells (PBMCs), collected at new diagnosis, from a patient treated with antithyroid drugs. The receptors shown here come from a female donor with Graves disease.

This clonotype appeared many times. V gene TRBV11-2 combines with J gene TRBJ1-2, with 7 positions matching TRBD1. CDR1 is SGHAT, CDR2 FQNNGV, per germline. The junction had 11 bases not matched to a gene; V was cut back by 1 base and J by 6 bases. The CDR3 is 16 residues long. The DNA for the CDR3 is TGTGCCAGCAGCTTAGCCCTATCGCCGGGACAGAATGGCTACACCTTC. It encodes CASSLALSPGQNGYTF. Combining the CDR3 with reference TRBV11-2 and TRBJ1-2 gives the whole variable domain EAGVAQSPRYKIIEKRQSVAFWCNPISGHATLYWYQQILGQGPKLLIQFQNNGVVDDSQLPKDRFSAERLKGVDSTLKIQPAKLEDSAVYLCASSLALSPGQNGYTFGSGTRLTVV.

V usage is TRBV27 and J usage is TRBJ2-7; TRBD1 matches at 10 bases. The CDR3 is made up of 15 amino acids. Germline CDR1 is MNHEY and CDR2 is SMNVEV (reference sequence). V shed 2 bases and J 3 bases; nucleotides not matched to a gene: 4. CDR3 nucleotides: TGTGCCAGCAGTTTAAGAGGGGACAGGGGCTACGAGCAGTACTTC. Protein: CASSLRGDRGYEQYF.

On this clonotype itself: Only one base separates this from a far larger clonotype, so it likely reflects a read error. The V gene is TRBV6-2 or TRBV6-3, the J gene TRBJ2-7; TRBD2 might be the D (5 bases). This CDR3 has 14 residues. Germline assignment: CDR1 MNHEY and CDR2 SVGEGT. CDR3 protein: CASSELRDPYGQYF. CDR3 sequence (DNA): TGTGCCAGCAGTGAATTGAGGGATCCCTACGGGCAGTACTTC.

This clonotype was seen ten or more times. The chain joins TRBV7-3 to TRBJ1-2; 8 nucleotides match TRBD1. CDR1 is SGHTA, CDR2 FQGTGA, per germline. Trimming at V came to 3 bases and at J to 7 bases, leaving 4 bases not matched to a gene. This CDR3 comprises 13 residues. The DNA of the CDR3 is TGTGCCAGCAGCTTGACAGGGGACGGTGGCTACACCTTC. Translation: CASSLTGDGGYTF.

This clonotype showed up many times. In DNA form, the CDR3 reads TGCAGTGCTAGGGGTCCACAGGGGCGTAACAATGAGCAGTTCTTC. This sequence encodes CSARGPQGRNNEQFF. This chain uses TRBV20-1 with TRBJ2-1, with 7 bases fitting TRBD1. V dropped 3 bases and J dropped 5; count of bases not matched to a gene: 10. The CDR3 is made up of 15 amino acids. CDR1 and CDR2 (germline): DFQATT, SNEGSKA (reference sequence).

This clonotype was counted many times. This chain joins TRBV6-1 and TRBJ2-2, with D hard to call. The germline gives CDR1 MNHNS, CDR2 SASEGT. V dropped 5 bases and J dropped 8 bases, with 12 bases sitting between them. The CDR3 is 13 amino acids. Here the CDR3 reads CASSMLMSGELFF. CDR3 coding DNA: TGTGCCAGCAGTATGCTAATGAGTGGGGAGCTGTTTTTT.

This clonotype was observed at least ten times. The chain is built from TRBV28 and TRBJ2-1, with 11 bases matching TRBD2. This CDR3 is built from 16 residues. Germline lookup yields CDR1 MDHEN and CDR2 SYDVKM. V shed 4 bases, J shed 12 bases, and the junction held 14 bases outside the gene matches. CDR3 nucleotides: TGTGCCAGCAGTTCCTCTACTAGCGGGAGAGGACTATGGCAGTTCTTC. Translation gives CASSSSTSGRGLWQFF. Looking up the rest from reference TRBV28 and TRBJ2-1 gives the full variable domain: DVKVTQSSRYLVKRTGEKVFLECVQDMDHENMFWYRQDPGLGLRLIYFSYDVKMKEKGDIPEGYSVSREKKERFSLILESASTNQTSMYLCASSSSTSGRGLWQFFGPGTRLTVL.

The table lists this clonotype with a few counts. V gene TRBV20-1 combines with J gene TRBJ2-2; possibly TRBD2 for D (5 bases). Germline-derived CDR1 and CDR2 are DFQATT and SNEGSKA (reference sequence). The CDR3 length is 12 residues. Trimming removed 5 bases from V and 7 bases from J, with 11 bases in between. CDR3 DNA: TGCAGTGCTTACCCGGGAAACGGGGAGCTGTTTTTT. It yields the protein CSAYPGNGELFF.

This clonotype occurred many times. This chain joins TRBV2 and TRBJ2-1; no reliable D call. V was pared by 2 bases and J by 4 bases, with 12 bases between. The CDR3 is 15 residues long. Germline-derived CDR1 and CDR2 are SNHLY and FYNNEI. Here the CDR3 reads CASSETAREYNEQFF. The CDR3 DNA follows: TGTGCCAGCAGTGAAACGGCCAGAGAATACAATGAGCAGTTCTTC.

This clonotype was seen at least ten times. The rearrangement links TRBV5-1 to TRBJ2-3; 10 bases align to TRBD1. V shed 5 bases, J shed 1 base, and the junction held 4 bases outside the gene matches. The CDR3 totals 15 residues. Germline lookup yields CDR1 SGHRS and CDR2 YFSETQ. The CDR3 loop is CASSHGTGGTDTQYF. CDR3 DNA sequence: TGCGCCAGCAGTCACGGGACAGGGGGCACAGATACGCAGTATTTT. The full variable domain, with the rest looked up from reference TRBV5-1 and TRBJ2-3, is KAGVTQTPRYLIKTRGQQVTLSCSPISGHRSVSWYQQTPGQGLQFLFEYFSETQRNKGNFPGRFSGRQFSNSRSEMNVSTLELGDSALYLCASSHGTGGTDTQYFGPGTRLTVL.

The table lists this clonotype with a few counts. Given a much more abundant clone one base away, this may be a read error. The V gene is TRBV6-2 or TRBV6-3, the J gene TRBJ1-5; D ambiguous. This CDR3 has 13 amino acids. The germline V gene has CDR1 MNHEY and CDR2 SVGEGT. With 4 bases removed from V and 3 bases from J, the gap between germline ends came to 7 bases. CDR3 bases: TGTGCCAGCAGTTGCCGTCTCAATCAGCCCCAGCATTTT. Translated, it gives CASSCRLNQPQHF.